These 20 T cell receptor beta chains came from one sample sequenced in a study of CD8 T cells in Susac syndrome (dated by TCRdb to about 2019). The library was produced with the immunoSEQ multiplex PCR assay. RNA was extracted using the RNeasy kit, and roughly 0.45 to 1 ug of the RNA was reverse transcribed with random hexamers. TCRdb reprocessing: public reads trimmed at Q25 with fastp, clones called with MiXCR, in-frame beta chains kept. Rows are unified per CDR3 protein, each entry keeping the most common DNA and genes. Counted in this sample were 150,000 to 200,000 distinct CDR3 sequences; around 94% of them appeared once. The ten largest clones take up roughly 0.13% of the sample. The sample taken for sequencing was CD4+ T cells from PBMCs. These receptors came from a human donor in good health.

The CDR3 sequence: CASSEQGRPYEQYF. CDR3 DNA: TGTGCCAGCAGTGAACAGGGGCGCCCCTACGAGCAGTACTTC. The J gene is TRBJ2-7, the V gene TRBV6-1, with a weak D call TRBD1 (6 bases). The CDR3 length is 14 residues. V lost 2 bases and J lost 2, with 10 bases in between. Germline V lookup: CDR1 MNHNS, CDR2 SASEGT.

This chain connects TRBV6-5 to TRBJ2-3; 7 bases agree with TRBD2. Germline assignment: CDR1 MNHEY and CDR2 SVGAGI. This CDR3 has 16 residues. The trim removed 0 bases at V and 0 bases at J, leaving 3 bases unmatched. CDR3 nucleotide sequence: TGTGCCAGCAGTTACTCCGGGGGGACTAGCACAGATACGCAGTATTTT. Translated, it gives CASSYSGGTSTDTQYF.

The DNA for the CDR3 is TGTGCCAGCAGTAAACTTCAGGGTGAGCAGTTCTTC. Its translation: CASSKLQGEQFF. The chain joins TRBV6-5 to TRBJ2-1; TRBD1 might be the D (5 bases). The CDR3 has 12 amino acids. Germline V gives CDR1 MNHEY, CDR2 SVGAGI. Trimming took 5 bases from V and 9 from J, leaving 11 bases between them.

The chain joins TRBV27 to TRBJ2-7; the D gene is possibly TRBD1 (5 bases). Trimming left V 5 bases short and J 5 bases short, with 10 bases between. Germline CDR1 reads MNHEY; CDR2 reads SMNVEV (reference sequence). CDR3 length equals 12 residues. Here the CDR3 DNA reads TGTGCCAGCAGTCATCAGGGCCACGAGCAGTACTTC. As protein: CASSHQGHEQYF.

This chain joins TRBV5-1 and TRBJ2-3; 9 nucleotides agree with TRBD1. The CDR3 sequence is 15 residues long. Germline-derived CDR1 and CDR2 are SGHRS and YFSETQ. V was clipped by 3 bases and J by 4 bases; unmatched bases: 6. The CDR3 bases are TGCGCCAGCAGCTCTGGGACAGGGACGGCAGATACGCAGTATTTT. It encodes CASSSGTGTADTQYF.

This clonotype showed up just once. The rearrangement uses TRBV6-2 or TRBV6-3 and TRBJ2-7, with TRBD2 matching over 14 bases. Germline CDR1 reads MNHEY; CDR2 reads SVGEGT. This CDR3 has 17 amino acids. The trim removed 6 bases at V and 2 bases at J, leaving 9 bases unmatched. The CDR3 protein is CASRYGLAGGHTYEQYF. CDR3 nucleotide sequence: TGTGCCAGCAGATATGGACTAGCGGGGGGTCACACCTACGAGCAGTACTTC.

Written as DNA, the CDR3 is TGCAGCGGAATCTTTTCTGGAAACACCATATATTTT. It codes for CSGIFSGNTIYF. The chain carries TRBV29-1 and TRBJ1-3; D gene uncertain. Germline assignment: CDR1 SQVTM and CDR2 ANQGSEA. The CDR3 covers 12 residues. Between the trimmed V and J ends, which lost 7 bases and 1 base, there was a span of 8 bases.

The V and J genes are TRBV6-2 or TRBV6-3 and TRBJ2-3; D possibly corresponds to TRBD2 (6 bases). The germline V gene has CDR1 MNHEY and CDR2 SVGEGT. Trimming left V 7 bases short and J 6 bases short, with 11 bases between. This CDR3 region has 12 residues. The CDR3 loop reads CASKEGSDTQYF. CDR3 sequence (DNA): TGTGCCAGCAAGGAGGGATCGGATACGCAGTATTTT.

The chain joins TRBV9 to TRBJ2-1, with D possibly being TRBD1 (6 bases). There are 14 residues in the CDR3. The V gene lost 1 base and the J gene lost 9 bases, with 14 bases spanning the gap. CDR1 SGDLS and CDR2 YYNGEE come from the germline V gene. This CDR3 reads CASSVSGGQGEQFF. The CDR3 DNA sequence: TGTGCCAGCAGCGTATCTGGGGGCCAGGGTGAGCAGTTCTTC.

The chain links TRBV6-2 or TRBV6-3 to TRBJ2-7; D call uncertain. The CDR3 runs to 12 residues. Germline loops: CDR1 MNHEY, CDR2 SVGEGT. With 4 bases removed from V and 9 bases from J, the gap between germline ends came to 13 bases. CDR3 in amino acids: CASSWENRRQYF. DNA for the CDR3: TGTGCCAGCAGTTGGGAAAATCGGAGGCAGTACTTC.

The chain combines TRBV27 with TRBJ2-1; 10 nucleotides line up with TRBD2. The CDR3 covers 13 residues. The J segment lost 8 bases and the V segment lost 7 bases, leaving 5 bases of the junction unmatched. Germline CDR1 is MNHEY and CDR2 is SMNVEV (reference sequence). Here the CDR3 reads CASNPLAGDEQFF. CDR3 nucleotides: TGTGCCAGCAACCCTCTAGCGGGAGATGAGCAGTTCTTC.

The CDR3 sequence is CASGRTSSTDTQYF. The CDR3 DNA reads as TGTGCTAGTGGTAGGACTTCTAGCACAGATACGCAGTATTTT. The rearrangement links TRBV12-5 to TRBJ2-3; D is perhaps TRBD2 (5 bases). CDR3 length: 14 amino acids. Germline V gene lookup returns CDR1 LGHNT and CDR2 FRNRAP. The V and J ends lost 5 bases and 0 bases respectively, with 9 bases between them.

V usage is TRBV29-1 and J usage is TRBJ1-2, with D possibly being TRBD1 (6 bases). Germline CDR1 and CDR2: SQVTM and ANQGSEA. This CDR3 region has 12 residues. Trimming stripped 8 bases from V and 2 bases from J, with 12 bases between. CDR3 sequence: CSTRQVNYGYTF. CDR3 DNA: TGCAGCACCAGACAGGTGAACTATGGCTACACCTTC.

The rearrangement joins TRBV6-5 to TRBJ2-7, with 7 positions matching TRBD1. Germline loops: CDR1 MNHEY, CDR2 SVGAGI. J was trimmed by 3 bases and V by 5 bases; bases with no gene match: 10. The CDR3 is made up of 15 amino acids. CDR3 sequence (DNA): TGTGCCAGCAGTCCTACAGGGGAGATAGACTACGAGCAGTACTTC. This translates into CASSPTGEIDYEQYF.

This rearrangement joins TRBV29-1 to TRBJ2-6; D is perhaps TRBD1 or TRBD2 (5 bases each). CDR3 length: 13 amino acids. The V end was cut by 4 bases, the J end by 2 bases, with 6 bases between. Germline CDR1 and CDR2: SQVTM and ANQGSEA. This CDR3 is CSVVGAGANVLTF. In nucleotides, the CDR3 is TGCAGCGTTGTGGGGGCTGGGGCCAACGTCCTGACTTTC.

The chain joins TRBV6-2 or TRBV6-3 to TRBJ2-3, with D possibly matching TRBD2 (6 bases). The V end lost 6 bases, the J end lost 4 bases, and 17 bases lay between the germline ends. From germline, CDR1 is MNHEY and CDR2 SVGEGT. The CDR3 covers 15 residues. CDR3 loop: CASSLPGLGADTQYF. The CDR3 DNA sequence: TGTGCCAGCAGCCTCCCGGGACTCGGGGCAGATACGCAGTATTTT.

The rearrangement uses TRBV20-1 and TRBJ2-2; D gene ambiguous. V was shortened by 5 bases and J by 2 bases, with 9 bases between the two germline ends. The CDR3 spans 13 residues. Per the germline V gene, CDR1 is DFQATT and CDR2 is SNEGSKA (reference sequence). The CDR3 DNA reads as TGCAGTGCTCCCTACTTCAACACCGGGGAGCTGTTTTTT. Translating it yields CSAPYFNTGELFF.

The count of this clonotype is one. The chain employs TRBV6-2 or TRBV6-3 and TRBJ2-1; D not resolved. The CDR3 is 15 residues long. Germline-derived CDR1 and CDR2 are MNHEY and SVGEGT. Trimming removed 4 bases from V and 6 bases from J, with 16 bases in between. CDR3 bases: TGTGCCAGCAGTTCCCCTAGGGTGGATCTCAATGAGCAGTTCTTC. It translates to CASSSPRVDLNEQFF.

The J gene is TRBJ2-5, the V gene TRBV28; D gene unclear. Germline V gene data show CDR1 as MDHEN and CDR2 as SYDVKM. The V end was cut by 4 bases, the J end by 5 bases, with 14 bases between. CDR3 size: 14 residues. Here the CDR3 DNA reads TGTGCCAGCAGTTCCGCCGTGGTATGGGAGACCCAGTACTTC. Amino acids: CASSSAVVWETQYF.

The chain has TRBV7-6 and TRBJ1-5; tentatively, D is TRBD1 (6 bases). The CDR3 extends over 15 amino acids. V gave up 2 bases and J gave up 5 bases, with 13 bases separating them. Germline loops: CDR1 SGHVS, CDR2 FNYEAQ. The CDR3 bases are TGTGCCAGCAGCTTACGACAGGAGGGGGATCAGCCCCAGCATTTT. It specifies CASSLRQEGDQPQHF. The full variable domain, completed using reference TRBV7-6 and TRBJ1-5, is GAGVSQSPRYKVTKRGQDVALRCDPISGHVSLYWYRQALGQGPEFLTYFNYEAQQDKSGLPNDRFSAERPEGSISTLTIQRTEQRDSAMYRCASSLRQEGDQPQHFGDGTRLSIL.